These 29 T cell receptor beta chains were sequenced from one sample in a study of shared clonotypes between healthy human individuals. The naive CD8 population came from CD45RO-negative cells selected for CCR7, without terminally differentiated effector memory CD45RA+ cells. TCRdb keeps only in-frame clones here, not all; method: immunoSEQ multiplex PCR. The sample lists millions of clones, roughly 91% occurring once. The sequencing input was naive CD8+ T cells from PBMCs. The receptors were gathered from a young man in good health. Some clones in this sample may be carry-over from other donors' samples.

The genes are TRBV27 and TRBJ2-7; no clear D. Trimming left V 5 bases short and J 5 bases short, with 16 bases between. CDR1 MNHEY and CDR2 SMNVEV come from the germline V gene (reference sequence). This CDR3 is built from 14 residues. The CDR3 DNA follows: TGTGCCAGCAGTCCCTTGGGGATGATCCACGAGCAGTACTTC. This gives the protein CASSPLGMIHEQYF.

The gene calls are TRBV19 and TRBJ2-7; D may correspond to TRBD1 or TRBD2 (6 bases each). This CDR3 spans 14 amino acids. V was clipped by 6 bases and J by 7 bases, with 19 bases between them. Germline V gene sequence: CDR1 LNHDA, CDR2 SQIVND (reference sequence). The CDR3 sequence: CASSPLGGIREQYF. The CDR3 coding sequence is TGTGCCAGTAGCCCCTTAGGGGGGATCCGGGAGCAGTACTTC.

V gene TRBV4-3 combines with J gene TRBJ2-7; 7 bases fit TRBD2. V shed 4 bases and J 4 bases; nucleotides not matched to a gene: 13. Per germline, CDR1 LGHNA and CDR2 YSLEER. The CDR3 sequence is 16 residues long. CDR3 sequence reads: CASSPRTGGVWYEQYF. DNA for the CDR3: TGCGCCAGCAGCCCCCGGACGGGGGGAGTATGGTACGAGCAGTACTTC.

A remark on this clone: Other DNA sequences in the same sample also yield this CDR3. V usage is TRBV2 and J usage is TRBJ2-7; D not certain. There are 13 residues in the CDR3. The V end was cut by 1 base, the J end by 3 bases, with 7 bases between. Germline CDR1 is SNHLY and CDR2 is FYNNEI. CDR3 in DNA: TGTGCCAGCAGTGAAGGGGGAAACTACGAGCAGTACTTC. Its protein product is CASSEGGNYEQYF.

The chain uses TRBV19 and TRBJ2-1; no reliable D call. Trimming took off 3 bases at V and 6 bases at J, with 9 bases between the two ends. Germline V gives CDR1 LNHDA, CDR2 SQIVND (reference sequence). The CDR3 covers 13 residues. The CDR3 coding sequence is TGTGCCAGTAGTATTAACGCCGCCAATGAGCAGTTCTTC. It is translated as CASSINAANEQFF.

The rearrangement uses TRBV7-8 and TRBJ1-4; D not resolved. V was pared by 0 bases and J by 16 bases, with 12 bases between. Germline V CDR1 and CDR2: SGHVS, FQNEAQ. This CDR3 is built from 12 residues. In DNA form, the CDR3 reads TGTGCCAGCAGCTTAGCGTTGGGAGAGGAGTTTTTT. Encoded protein: CASSLALGEEFF.

The CDR3 bases are TGTGCCAGCAGCCAAGAACTAGCGGGAGGGTTGTACGAGCAGTACTTC. Its translation: CASSQELAGGLYEQYF. The V call is TRBV4-2, the J call TRBJ2-7; the match to TRBD2 covers 13 bases. CDR1 and CDR2 (germline): LGHNA, YNFKEQ. With V trimmed by 0 bases and J by 4 bases, 3 bases remained unmatched. The CDR3 sequence is 16 residues long.

The chain is built from TRBV5-4 and TRBJ2-1; 9 bases map to TRBD2. Germline CDR1 reads SGHNT; CDR2 reads YYREEE (reference sequence). This CDR3 has 16 residues. Trimming removed 2 bases from V and 2 bases from J; junction bases left unmatched: 5. The CDR3 nucleotides are TGTGCCAGCAGCTTCCTCGGCGGGAGGGCCTACAATGAGCAGTTCTTC. This sequence encodes CASSFLGGRAYNEQFF.

In nucleotides, the CDR3 is TGTGCCAGCTCACTCACCCGGGACAGGGTTGGGAATGGCTACACCTTC. Amino acid sequence: CASSLTRDRVGNGYTF. The genes are TRBV18 and TRBJ1-2; the match to TRBD1 covers 9 bases. Germline CDR1 is KGHSH and CDR2 is LQKENI. Losses at the gene ends were 4 bases for V and 6 bases for J; bases not matched to a gene: 12. The CDR3 covers 16 residues.

V and J are TRBV5-1 and TRBJ2-6, with D hard to call. This CDR3 region has 18 residues. The V end lost 1 base, the J end lost 0 bases, and 14 bases lay between the germline ends. The germline CDR1 and CDR2 sequences are SGHRS and YFSETQ. CDR3 region: CASSLIPALISGANVLTF. For the CDR3, the DNA is TGCGCCAGCAGCTTGATCCCTGCACTGATCTCTGGGGCCAACGTCCTGACTTTC.

A single count supports this clone. The CDR3, as DNA: TGCAGCGTTGAAGACCTGGTCAGGCGATACTACGAGCAGTACTTC. The encoded protein is CSVEDLVRRYYEQYF. The rearrangement uses TRBV29-1 and TRBJ2-7; D gene uncertain. The CDR3 spans 15 residues. Per germline, CDR1 SQVTM and CDR2 ANQGSEA. Trimming removed 0 bases from V and 3 bases from J, with 15 bases in between.

The rearrangement links TRBV6-5 to TRBJ1-5; D possibly corresponds to TRBD1 (6 bases). Germline CDR1 and CDR2: MNHEY and SVGAGI. Trimming removed 6 bases at V and 5 bases at J, with 14 bases between. This CDR3 comprises 14 residues. CDR3 residues: CASRPGQPDQPQHF. CDR3 bases: TGTGCCAGCAGACCAGGACAGCCGGATCAGCCCCAGCATTTT.

The CDR3 loop reads CASSQEPSGLVYNEQFF. The CDR3 DNA reads TGCGCCAGCAGCCAAGAACCGAGCGGGCTTGTCTACAATGAGCAGTTCTTC. This sequence joins TRBV4-1 and TRBJ2-1, with D possibly TRBD2 on 6 matching bases. The CDR3 is 17 residues long. Between the trimmed V and J ends, which lost 0 bases and 3 bases, there was a span of 15 bases. Germline V gives CDR1 MGHRA, CDR2 YSYEKL.

The CDR3: CAVGWVSGELFF. In nucleotides, the CDR3 is TGTGCCGTGGGTTGGGTATCCGGGGAGCTGTTTTTT. The rearrangement links TRBV27 to TRBJ2-2, with D unclear. CDR1 MNHEY and CDR2 SMNVEV come from the germline V gene (reference sequence). Between the trimmed V and J ends, which lost 11 bases and 6 bases, there was a span of 13 bases. This CDR3 region has 12 residues.

V and J are TRBV27 and TRBJ2-1, with a weak D call TRBD2 (6 bases). Germline V gene lookup returns CDR1 MNHEY and CDR2 SMNVEV (reference sequence). This CDR3 has 15 residues. V was trimmed by 0 bases and J by 2 bases, leaving 8 bases between them. CDR3 amino acids: CASSLSGTPYNEQFF. CDR3 nucleotide sequence: TGTGCCAGCAGTTTATCAGGGACTCCCTACAATGAGCAGTTCTTC.

CDR3 sequence (DNA): TGTGCCAGCAGCTTTCGGTCGGAGACCCAGTACTTC. Translated: CASSFRSETQYF. This chain connects TRBV13 to TRBJ2-5; D not certain. Germline assignment: CDR1 PRHDT and CDR2 FYEKMQ (reference sequence). The CDR3 runs 12 residues. V shed 3 bases and J shed 5 bases, with 7 bases lying between them.

Note on this clone: Other DNA sequences from this sample encode an identical CDR3 as well. V usage is TRBV28 and J usage is TRBJ2-5; 11 bases are shared with TRBD2. In germline, CDR1 is MDHEN, CDR2 SYDVKM. V was clipped by 5 bases and J by 3 bases; unmatched bases: 2. The CDR3 runs to 14 residues. The CDR3 is CASSPGLAEETQYF. In DNA, the CDR3 is TGTGCCAGCAGTCCGGGACTAGCGGAAGAGACCCAGTACTTC.

The chain is built from TRBV4-2 and TRBJ2-1; maybe TRBD2 (6 bases). Germline CDR1 is LGHNA and CDR2 is YNFKEQ. This CDR3 region has 16 residues. V was clipped by 0 bases and J by 4 bases, with 13 bases between them. The CDR3 sequence: CASSQDRSSAYNEQFF. In DNA, the CDR3 is TGTGCCAGCAGCCAAGATCGGTCTAGCGCATACAATGAGCAGTTCTTC.

J is TRBJ1-1 and V is TRBV5-5; 10 bases map to TRBD1. V shed 2 bases and J 7 bases; nucleotides not matched to a gene: 8. Germline V lookup: CDR1 SGHKS, CDR2 YYEKEE (reference sequence). This CDR3 has 15 amino acids. CDR3 in DNA: TGTGCCAGCAGCTTAAATCCGGGACAGGGGATTGAAGCTTTCTTT. Its protein product is CASSLNPGQGIEAFF.

The V and J genes are TRBV7-8 and TRBJ1-3; no definite D call. The germline V and J ends were trimmed by 2 bases and 0 bases, with 17 bases remaining between them. Per germline, CDR1 SGHVS and CDR2 FQNEAQ. This CDR3 is built from 18 residues. The CDR3 protein is CASSLKAVAVLSGNTIYF. The CDR3 nucleotides read TGTGCCAGCAGCTTAAAAGCGGTGGCAGTCCTCTCTGGAAACACCATATATTTT.

The V and J genes are TRBV5-1 and TRBJ1-2; D not certain. CDR3 length: 13 residues. The V and J ends lost 0 bases and 8 bases respectively, with 11 bases between them. From germline, CDR1 is SGHRS and CDR2 YFSETQ. Here the CDR3 DNA reads TGCGCCAGCAGCTTGGACTATACTAAAGGCTACACCTTC. Translating it yields CASSLDYTKGYTF.

The chain couples TRBV7-2 to TRBJ1-1, with TRBD1 matching 9 bases. The junction had 9 bases not matched to a gene; V was cut back by 2 bases and J by 5 bases. Germline loops: CDR1 SGHTA, CDR2 FQGNSA. This CDR3 region has 16 residues. This chain's CDR3 is CASSLTSQGARTEAFF. The CDR3 nucleotides are TGTGCCAGCAGCTTAACTTCACAGGGGGCGCGGACTGAAGCTTTCTTT. Drawing the rest from reference TRBV7-2 and TRBJ1-1, the complete variable domain is GAGVSQSPSNKVTEKGKDVELRCDPISGHTALYWYRQSLGQGLEFLIYFQGNSAPDKSGLPSDRFSAERTGGSVSTLTIQRTQQEDSAVYLCASSLTSQGARTEAFFGQGTRLTVV.

The rearrangement uses TRBV5-4 and TRBJ1-2; D is undetermined. This CDR3 contains 14 residues. Germline V CDR1 and CDR2: SGHNT, YYREEE (reference sequence). Trimming stripped 1 base from V and 1 base from J, with 8 bases between. DNA for the CDR3: TGTGCCAGCAGCTTGATACAGAGTAACTATGGCTACACCTTC. Translating it yields CASSLIQSNYGYTF.

The chain links TRBV6-5 to TRBJ2-7, with 8 bases fitting TRBD2. The CDR3 loop spans 15 amino acids. Germline lookup yields CDR1 MNHEY and CDR2 SVGAGI. V lost 1 base to trimming and J lost 2 bases; unmatched junction nucleotides: 4. Written as DNA, the CDR3 is TGTGCCAGCAGTTACTTACTAGCGGAGACCTACGAGCAGTACTTC. Encoded protein: CASSYLLAETYEQYF.

The chain recombines TRBV28 with TRBJ2-7, with TRBD2 matching over 8 bases. The germline V gene has CDR1 MDHEN and CDR2 SYDVKM. Unmatched junction bases numbered 13, after V lost 8 bases and J lost 4 bases. CDR3 length: 15 residues. CDR3 bases: TGTGCCAGCCTATGGATAAGCGGGAGTAGGTACGAGCAGTACTTC. This sequence encodes CASLWISGSRYEQYF.

This rearrangement joins TRBV4-1 to TRBJ1-1; D uncertain. Germline-derived CDR1 and CDR2 are MGHRA and YSYEKL. There are 13 residues in the CDR3. The V end was cut by 4 bases, the J end by 1 base, with 7 bases between. DNA for the CDR3: TGCGCCAGCAGCCCGCGAGGGAACACTGAAGCTTTCTTT. Translating gives CASSPRGNTEAFF.

CDR3 in amino acids: CASSKGAPGVEQYF. The CDR3 bases are TGTGCCAGCAGTAAAGGGGCTCCGGGTGTCGAGCAGTACTTC. The chain couples TRBV6-5 to TRBJ2-7; TRBD1 is a possible D gene (5 bases). The germline gives CDR1 MNHEY, CDR2 SVGAGI. The CDR3 spans 14 residues. V lost 5 bases, J lost 6 bases, and 17 bases lay in between.

The rearrangement uses TRBV11-3 and TRBJ2-3; 13 bases match TRBD2. Per germline, CDR1 SGHNT and CDR2 YENEEA. Unmatched junction bases numbered 18, after V lost 9 bases and J lost 3 bases. There are 19 residues in the CDR3. The CDR3 region is CARELFRPPGLAGTDTQYF. The CDR3 DNA reads TGTGCCAGGGAGCTTTTCCGTCCGCCGGGACTAGCGGGAACAGATACGCAGTATTTT.

CDR3 DNA sequence: TGCGCCAGCAGCCAAGATCGGGGAGGTTATCAGCCCCAGCATTTT. As protein: CASSQDRGGYQPQHF. V and J are TRBV4-1 and TRBJ1-5; no clear D. V lost 0 bases to trimming and J lost 5 bases, with 11 bases between them. The CDR3 totals 15 residues. CDR1 is MGHRA, CDR2 YSYEKL, per germline.